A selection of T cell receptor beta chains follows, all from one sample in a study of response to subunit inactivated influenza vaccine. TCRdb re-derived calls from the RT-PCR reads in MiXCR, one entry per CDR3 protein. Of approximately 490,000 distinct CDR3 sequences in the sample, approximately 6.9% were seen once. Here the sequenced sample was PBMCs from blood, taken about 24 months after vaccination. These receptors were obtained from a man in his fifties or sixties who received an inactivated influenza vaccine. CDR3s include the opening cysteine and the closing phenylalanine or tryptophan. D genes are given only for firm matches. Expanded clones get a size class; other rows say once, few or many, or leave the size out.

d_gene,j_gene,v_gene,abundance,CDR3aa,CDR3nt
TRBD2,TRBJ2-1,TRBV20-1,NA,CSASPAGGLEQFF,TGCAGTGCTAGCCCAGCGGGAGGGCTTGAGCAGTTCTTC
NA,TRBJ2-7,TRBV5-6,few,CASSSLGQTYEQYF,TGTGCCAGCAGCTCGCTCGGACAAACCTACGAGCAGTACTTC
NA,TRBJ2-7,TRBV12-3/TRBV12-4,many,CASSLRGISYEQYF,TGTGCCAGCAGCCTCAGGGGAATCTCCTACGAGCAGTACTTC
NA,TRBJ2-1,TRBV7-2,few,CASGSRGLRAHEQFF,TGTGCCAGCGGATCTAGGGGTTTAAGGGCCCATGAGCAGTTCTTC
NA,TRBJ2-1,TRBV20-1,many,CSARVSSEQFF,TGCAGTGCTAGAGTTAGTAGTGAGCAGTTCTTC
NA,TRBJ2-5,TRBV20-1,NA,CSARVGQEETQYF,TGCAGTGCTAGAGTAGGCCAGGAAGAGACCCAGTACTTC
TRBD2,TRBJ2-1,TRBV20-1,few,CSARGLTSGIRDEQFF,TGCAGTGCTAGAGGCCTAACTAGCGGGATCCGCGATGAGCAGTTCTTC
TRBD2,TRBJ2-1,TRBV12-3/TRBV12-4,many,CASSWALAGNNEQFF,TGTGCCAGCAGTTGGGCACTAGCGGGGAACAATGAGCAGTTCTTC
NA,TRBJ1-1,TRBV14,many,CASSRYRVITPKTEAFF,TGTGCCAGCAGCCGCTACAGGGTTATCACCCCGAAGACTGAAGCTTTCTTT
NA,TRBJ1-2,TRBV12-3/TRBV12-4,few,CASSLSQGLYGYTF,TGTGCCAGCAGTTTATCCCAGGGACTTTATGGCTACACCTTC
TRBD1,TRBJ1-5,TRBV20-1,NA,CSGTGESNQPQHF,TGCAGTGGAACAGGGGAAAGCAATCAGCCCCAGCATTTT
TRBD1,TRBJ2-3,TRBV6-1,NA,CASSPGGAEDTQYF,TGTGCCAGCAGTCCAGGGGGCGCAGAAGATACGCAGTATTTT
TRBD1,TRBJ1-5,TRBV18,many,CASSPGGGGQPQHF,TGTGCCAGCTCACCAGGAGGGGGCGGTCAGCCCCAGCATTTT
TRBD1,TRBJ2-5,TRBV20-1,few,CSARRTGLGETQYF,TGCAGTGCCAGACGGACAGGGTTGGGCGAGACCCAGTACTTC
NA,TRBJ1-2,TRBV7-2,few,CASRTGSRYGYTF,TGTGCCAGCAGAACTGGGAGCCGTTATGGCTACACCTTC
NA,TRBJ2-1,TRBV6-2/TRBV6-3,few,CASSYGLFRTSISYNEQFF,TGTGCCAGCAGTTACGGTTTATTCAGGACGTCCATTTCCTACAATGAGCAGTTCTTC
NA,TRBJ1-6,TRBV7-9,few,CASSLSQVDNSPLHF,TGTGCCAGCAGCTTATCGCAGGTTGATAATTCACCCCTCCACTTT
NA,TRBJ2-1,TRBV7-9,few,CASSPGTRGEQFF,TGTGCCAGCAGCCCCGGGACGAGGGGTGAGCAGTTCTTC
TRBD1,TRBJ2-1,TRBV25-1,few,CASSEFGTGTHNEQFF,TGTGCCAGCAGTGAATTTGGGACAGGGACCCACAATGAGCAGTTCTTC
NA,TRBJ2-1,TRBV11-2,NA,CASSFRGEPPNEQFF,TGTGCCAGCAGCTTTAGGGGAGAACCTCCCAATGAGCAGTTCTTC